This is a list of T cell receptor beta chains from one sample in a study of blood T cell repertoires in COVID-19. The assay was immunoSEQ multiplex PCR, and TCRdb's table has in-frame clones only and misses some. The data show about 180,000 clones, roughly 90% seen once. Sequencing used PBMCs or T cells enriched from blood (not recorded which). Every receptor here comes from a human donor with acute COVID-19. The donor label of this sample is uncertain. Each CDR3 is given with its conserved first and last residue. Fields, in order: V gene, clone size, D gene, J gene, CDR3 DNA, CDR3 protein. A D gene is named only where the DNA matches it firmly. Some rows mark clone size as missing; the rest say once, few, many or name a class of expanded clone.

TRBV7-9,-,TRBD1,TRBJ2-2,TGTGCCAGCAGCTTAACACAGGGGGCCCACGGGGAGCTGTTTTTT,CASSLTQGAHGELFF
TRBV30,few,TRBD1,TRBJ1-2,TGTGCCTGGAGTCATAGGGGGCGGAGAGAGACAGGTCAACACACCTTC,CAWSHRGRRETGQHTF
TRBV30,-,-,TRBJ1-5,TGTGCCTGGGCGACAGGTAATGATCAGCCCCAGCATTTT,CAWATGNDQPQHF
TRBV4-1,-,TRBD2,TRBJ2-2,TGCGCCAGCAGACCGTCGGGGGGGAACACCGGGGAGCTGTTTTTT,CASRPSGGNTGELFF
TRBV5-1,-,-,TRBJ2-7,TGCGCCAGCAGCTTGGTCACGGGTAAGAAGCAGTACTTC,CASSLVTGKKQYF
TRBV5-1,once,-,TRBJ1-2,TGCGCCAGCAGCTTGGCACAGGCGGATGGCTACACCTTC,CASSLAQADGYTF
TRBV6-6,-,-,TRBJ1-2,TGTGCCAGCAGTACAGGGTTTGAGGGCTACACCTTC,CASSTGFEGYTF
TRBV4-1,-,-,TRBJ1-4,TGCGCCAGCAGCCAAACCCAGACAATGGAAAAACTGTTTTTT,CASSQTQTMEKLFF
TRBV30,-,TRBD1,TRBJ2-7,TGTGCCTGGAGTCCAGGGGGACATACCTACGAGCAGTACTTC,CAWSPGGHTYEQYF
TRBV2,-,TRBD1,TRBJ1-4,TGTGCCAGCAGTGAAAGGCCAGGGGGAACTAATGAAAAACTGTTTTTT,CASSERPGGTNEKLFF
TRBV19,-,-,TRBJ2-2,TGTGCCAGTAGAGTGCCCGGCGGCGGGGAGCTGTTTTTT,CASRVPGGGELFF
TRBV27,-,-,TRBJ1-1,TGTGCCAGCAGTCTATACCTCGCCGTCACAGGGAAATTGGAGAGCACTGAAGCTTTCTTT,CASSLYLAVTGKLESTEAFF
TRBV28,-,-,TRBJ1-2,TGTGCCAGCAGTCCAGGGCCCTATGGCTACACCTTC,CASSPGPYGYTF
TRBV30,-,TRBD1,TRBJ1-2,TGTGCCTGGAGCCCCCGGGTACCCGGGACAGACTGCTATGGCTACACCTTC,CAWSPRVPGTDCYGYTF
TRBV27,once,TRBD1,TRBJ2-4,TGTGCCAGCAGTCCGGGACAGGGGAAGAAAAACATTCAGTACTTC,CASSPGQGKKNIQYF
TRBV7-8,-,TRBD2,TRBJ2-7,TGTGCCAGCAGCTTAGAACGGGGGGGCGAGCAGTACTTC,CASSLERGGEQYF
TRBV6-5,-,-,TRBJ2-1,TGTGCCAGCAGGCAGACTAAATACAATGAGCAGTTCTTC,CASRQTKYNEQFF
TRBV6-6,-,TRBD1,TRBJ1-2,TGTGCCAGCAGCCTAAGGACAGGGCATAACTATGGCTACACCTTC,CASSLRTGHNYGYTF
TRBV30,-,-,TRBJ1-3,TGTGCCTGGAGGGGGAGCACGCGGCACCTCTCTGGAAACACCATATATTTT,CAWRGSTRHLSGNTIYF
TRBV5-1,-,-,TRBJ1-2,TGCGCCAGCAGCTTTGAGGGGGAAGGTAACTATGGCTACACCTTC,CASSFEGEGNYGYTF
TRBV5-8,-,-,TRBJ1-5,TGTGCCAGCAGTGGGGGGGGATGGGACAATCAGCCCCAGCATTTT,CASSGGGWDNQPQHF
TRBV12-3/TRBV12-4,-,-,TRBJ2-7,TGTGCCAGCAGTTTAGGGGGGCGCAGCGAGCAGTACTTC,CASSLGGRSEQYF
TRBV29-1,-,TRBD1,TRBJ2-3,TGCAGCGTTGAGGGACAGGGGAGCACAGATACGCAGTATTTT,CSVEGQGSTDTQYF
TRBV7-2,-,-,TRBJ1-6,TGTGCCAGCAGCTTTTTCCCAGGGGAAGATTTACCCCTCCACTTT,CASSFFPGEDLPLHF
TRBV27,-,TRBD1,TRBJ2-2,TGTGCCAGCAGTTTCACCGGGACAGGGAACACCGGGGAGCTGTTTTTT,CASSFTGTGNTGELFF
TRBV7-9,-,-,TRBJ1-2,TGTGCCAGCAGCCAACTACCCTTTGGCTGTGAGGAGAATTTC,CASSQLPFGCEENF
TRBV5-5,-,TRBD2,TRBJ2-3,TGTGCCAGCAGCCCCGGGACTAGCGGGGACACAGATACGCAGTATTTT,CASSPGTSGDTDTQYF
TRBV6-5,-,TRBD1,TRBJ1-2,TGTGCCAGCAGTTATCAGGCAGGGGGCAACTATGGCTACACCTTC,CASSYQAGGNYGYTF
TRBV5-1,-,TRBD1,TRBJ1-2,TGCGCCAGCAGCTTGGTGGCCGGGACAGGCGAAGGGAGGGACACCTTC,CASSLVAGTGEGRDTF
TRBV6-6,-,-,TRBJ2-6,TGTGCCAGCAGTCCAACCCCGGGGAGTCTCGCTGGGGCCAACGTCCTGACTTTC,CASSPTPGSLAGANVLTF
TRBV18,-,TRBD1,TRBJ1-6,TGTGCCAGCTCAGCCAGACAGGGGGAGAGGCCCCTCCACTTT,CASSARQGERPLHF
TRBV2,-,-,TRBJ2-5,TGTGCCAGCAGAGTCGATCTAGAAGGAGGGGAGACCCAGTACTTC,CASRVDLEGGETQYF